Reported below is one TCR beta chain. This sample is part of a study of blood T cell repertoires in COVID-19. Looking at the study overall: T cells, B-cell-depleted T cells, or PBMCs supplied cDNA or gDNA.

Germline trimming cut 6 bases from V and 8 bases from J; bases unmatched to any gene: 6. CDR1 is LNHDA, CDR2 SQIVND, per germline (reference sequence). The CDR3 sequence is 12 residues long. Profiled with immunoSEQ multiplex PCR; TCRdb holds only in-frame clones, not every one. The repertoire holds 65,000 to 70,000 clones, with 70% to 90% as singletons. The V and J genes are TRBV19 and TRBJ1-2; 7 bases agree with TRBD1. The origin of this receptor is a woman of 80 years or more with acute or convalescent COVID-19. The material sequenced was peripheral blood. The CDR3 nucleotides read TGTGCCAGTAGGGGACAGAGTTGGGGCTACACCTTC. Its protein product is CASRGQSWGYTF. Full variable domain (outside the CDR3, taken from reference TRBV19 and TRBJ1-2): DGGITQSPKYLFRKEGQNVTLSCEQNLNHDAMYWYRQDPGQGLRLIYYSQIVNDFQKGDIAEGYSVSREKKESFPLTVTSAQKNPTAFYLCASRGQSWGYTFGSGTRLTVV.